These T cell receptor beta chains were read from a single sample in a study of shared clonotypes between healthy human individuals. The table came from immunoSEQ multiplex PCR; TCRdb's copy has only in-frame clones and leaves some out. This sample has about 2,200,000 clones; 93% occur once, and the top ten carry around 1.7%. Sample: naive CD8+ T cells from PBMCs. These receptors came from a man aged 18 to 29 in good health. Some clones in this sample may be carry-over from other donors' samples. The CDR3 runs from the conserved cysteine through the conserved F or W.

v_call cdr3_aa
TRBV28 CASSPSGTEQYF
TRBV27 CASSSGLVLTDTQYF
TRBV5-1 CASSPDKRLSTDTQYF
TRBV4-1 CASSQDRVDTRTDTQYF
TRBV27 CASSLSPGQGAKGEQYF
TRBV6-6 CASSPSGTGAFF
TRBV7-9 CASSGPGQGTYNEQFF
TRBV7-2 CASSLGGLVQKHTDTQYF
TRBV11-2 CASSFSREGPVLSGEPQHF
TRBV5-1 CASSAGWAMNTEAFF
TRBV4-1 CASSQGRLTTEAFF
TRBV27 CASSFLGTGELFF
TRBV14 CASSPRTSGSKETQYF
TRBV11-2 CASSSFSASGRDNEQFF
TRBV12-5 CASGLWETEAFF
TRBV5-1 CASSLVVGAYNEQFF
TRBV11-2 CASSTVGVRGGLDAEAFF
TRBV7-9 CASKTEEETQYF
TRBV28 CASRGTGRYYEQYF
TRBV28 CASRPGQYFSNQPQHF
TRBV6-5 CASSYPSRGDNQPQHF
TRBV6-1 CASSEAGTALYGYTF
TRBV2 CASSAGTEDPYEQYF
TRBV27 CASNGLGTGTHF
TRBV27 CASSLEGLMNTEAFF
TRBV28 CASSLHSTYEQYF
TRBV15 CATSRATNRPSTDTQYF